A single sample gave rise to the 23 T cell receptor beta chains below, sequenced in a study of T cells in women clearing cervical HPV infection. TCRdb's copy holds only in-frame clones and misses some; the assay was immunoSEQ multiplex PCR. In all, the sample yields 30,000 to 35,000 clones. The sequencing input was blood buffy coat. These receptors originate from a woman between 18 and 70 years old with a cervical HPV16 infection that either progressed to CIN3+ or cleared (not recorded which).

A remark on this clone: The CDR3 extends 3 residues past the end of the read, so its final part is completed from the germline J gene. The V call is TRBV23-1, the J call TRBJ2-7; 10 nucleotides match TRBD2. TRBV23-1 is treated as an ORF (open reading frame) with a function not yet certain. V was pared by 9 bases and J by 3 bases, with 2 bases of the junction left unmatched. The CDR3 has 12 amino acids. The part of the CDR3 DNA that was read is TGCGCCAGAGCGGGAGGGTTCTACGAG. Amino acids: CARAGGFYE. The entire CDR3 is CARAGGFYEQYF.

As regards this clone: The read ends 3 residues early relative to the CDR3; the germline J gene fills the gap. The J gene is TRBJ1-2, the V gene TRBV7-8; no firm D call. There are 14 residues in the CDR3. The germline CDR1 and CDR2 sequences are SGHVS and FQNEAQ. Partial CDR3 DNA: TGTGCCAGCAGCCCCTGGACTAGATCGGATACC. Its protein product is CASSPWTRSDT. The CDR3, in full, reads CASSPWTRSDTYTF.

About this clone: Its ends do not fully match the called genes, so a read error is possible. The read halts 3 residues ahead of the CDR3 end, with the missing end drawn from the germline J gene. J is TRBJ2-7 and V is TRBV4-2, with 9 bases that match TRBD1. Per the germline V gene, CDR1 is LGHNA and CDR2 is YNFKEQ. This CDR3 comprises 17 residues. The CDR3 here is CASSHIYSHDRGDEQYF. The part of the CDR3 DNA that was read is TGCGCCAGCAGCCACATCTACAGCCACGACAGGGGGGACGAG.

Details on this clone: With the read ending 3 residues before the CDR3 end, the germline J gene is used to fill in that end. The V and J genes are TRBV6-2 or TRBV6-3 and TRBJ2-7; the match to TRBD2 covers 8 bases. Germline V gene lookup returns CDR1 MNHEY and CDR2 SVGEGT. The V and J ends lost 2 bases and 2 bases, in that order; junction bases with no gene match: 8. The CDR3 has 16 residues. CDR3 DNA, as far as it was read: TGTGCCAGCAGTTACAACCCAGCGGGGGCCCCCTACGAG. Translation gives CASSYNPAGAPYE. The full CDR3 protein reads CASSYNPAGAPYEQYF.

The CDR3 bases that were read are TGTGCCAGCTCACCATCGGAGGGGACC. Translating it yields CASSPSEGT. The entire CDR3 protein is CASSPSEGTQYF. V is TRBV18 and J is TRBJ2-5; D possibly corresponds to TRBD2 (6 bases). The CDR3 end is not reached by the read, which stops 3 residues before it; the germline J gene fills it in. Germline CDR1 is KGHSH and CDR2 is LQKENI. V lost 2 bases and J lost 7, with 8 bases in between. CDR3 length: 12 residues.

As for this clone: The CDR3 goes on 3 residues after the read ends, and that part is filled in from the germline J gene. This chain links TRBV20-1 with TRBJ2-5; D unclear. Trimming took off 2 bases at V and 1 base at J, with 17 bases between the two ends. CDR3 size: 16 residues. Germline V CDR1 and CDR2: DFQATT, SNEGSKA (reference sequence). The chain's CDR3 is CSARPRRWNFQETQYF. Incomplete CDR3 DNA: TGCAGTGCTAGACCCCGCAGGTGGAACTTCCAAGAGACC.

As to this clone: The observed sequence ends 3 residues before the CDR3 terminus, with the missing tail filled in from the germline J gene. The chain links TRBV18 to TRBJ2-2, with 7 bases fitting TRBD1. Germline V gives CDR1 KGHSH, CDR2 LQKENI. The CDR3 is 15 residues long. The covered CDR3 bases are TGTGCCAGCTCACCCACGACAGGGCGTGATGAAAAG. It yields the protein CASSPTTGRDEK. The complete CDR3 protein is CASSPTTGRDEKLFF.

Comments on this clone: The CDR3 end is not reached by the read, which stops 3 residues before it; the germline J gene fills it in. V and J are TRBV2 and TRBJ1-4; D may be TRBD1 (5 bases). The CDR3 contains 15 residues. Germline assignment: CDR1 SNHLY and CDR2 FYNNEI. Incomplete CDR3 DNA: TGTGCCAGCAGTGGAGCAAACTCTGGGGCCAACGTA. The encoded protein is CASSGANSGANV. The CDR3 as a whole reads CASSGANSGANVLFF.

Concerning this clone itself: Coverage ceases 3 residues before the CDR3 finishes, and the germline J gene fills in the end. V gene TRBV6-2 or TRBV6-3 combines with J gene TRBJ2-1; perhaps TRBD1 as D (5 bases). Germline V gives CDR1 MNHEY, CDR2 SVGEGT. The V gene lost 4 bases and the J gene lost 5 bases, with 15 bases spanning the gap. This CDR3 comprises 15 residues. CDR3 DNA (partial): TGTGCCAGCAGTTGGCCCAGAAAACAGGACAATGAG. Residues: CASSWPRKQDNE. The whole CDR3 sequence is CASSWPRKQDNEQFF.

About this clone itself: Sequence at one end of the junction differs from germline and may be a read error. The read gets to within 3 residues of the CDR3 end, and the germline J gene fills in the rest. The sample contains more than one DNA sequence encoding this CDR3. V usage is TRBV5-1 and J usage is TRBJ1-3; 8 bases line up with TRBD1. CDR3 length equals 15 residues. CDR1 SGHRS and CDR2 YFSETQ come from the germline V gene. The CDR3 bases that were read are TGCGCCAGCAGCTCGACAGGGGACTCTGGAAACACT. It specifies CASSSTGDSGNT. The whole CDR3 sequence is CASSSTGDSGNTIYF.

As regards this clone: With the read ending 3 residues before the CDR3 end, the germline J gene is used to fill in that end. The chain employs TRBV19 and TRBJ1-1; unclear D gene. The ends were cut back, 2 bases at V and 1 base at J, with 2 bases in the middle. Germline V gene sequence: CDR1 LNHDA, CDR2 SQIVND (reference sequence). This CDR3 spans 12 amino acids. The chain's CDR3 is CASSIQNTEAFF. The part of the CDR3 DNA that was read is TGTGCCAGTAGTATACAGAACACTGAA.

Of note for this clone: Sequencing ends 3 residues short of the CDR3 end; the germline J gene provides the rest. The gene calls are TRBV11-2 and TRBJ2-7; TRBD1 might be the D (6 bases). V was shortened by 5 bases and J by 5 bases, with 13 bases between the two germline ends. The CDR3 is 13 residues long. In germline, CDR1 is SGHAT, CDR2 FQNNGV. CDR3 DNA (partial): TGTGCCAGCAGCCGCCCTGGGACAAACGAG. Translated: CASSRPGTNE. The full CDR3 sequence reads CASSRPGTNEQYF.

About this clone itself: The read ends 3 residues before the CDR3 terminus; that terminus is restored from the germline J gene. The chain couples TRBV9 to TRBJ2-5, with 9 bases lining up with TRBD2. J was trimmed by 4 bases and V by 0 bases; bases with no gene match: 10. The CDR3 length is 17 residues. The germline gives CDR1 SGDLS, CDR2 YYNGEE. CDR3 DNA, as far as it was read: TGTGCCAGCAGCGTAGGGGTAGCGGGGGTCACGGGAGAGACC. Its protein is CASSVGVAGVTGET. The entire CDR3 reads CASSVGVAGVTGETQYF. Combining the CDR3 with reference TRBV9 and TRBJ2-5 gives the whole variable domain DSGVTQTPKHLITATGQRVTLRCSPRSGDLSVYWYQQSLDQGLQFLIQYYNGEERAKGNILERFSAQQFPDLHSELNLSSLELGDSALYFCASSVGVAGVTGETQYFGPGTRLLVL.

A note on this clone: The CDR3 end is not reached by the read, which stops 3 residues before it; the germline J gene fills it in. The rearrangement links TRBV6-1 to TRBJ1-2; no definite D call. This CDR3 is built from 13 residues. CDR1 MNHNS and CDR2 SASEGT come from the germline V gene. Incomplete CDR3 DNA: TGTGCCAGCAGTGGACTAGATATGGATGAC. This encodes CASSGLDMDD. The full-length CDR3 reads as CASSGLDMDDYTF.

Of note for this clone: The CDR3 end falls 3 residues outside the read, so it is completed with the germline J gene. The rearrangement links TRBV7-9 to TRBJ2-4; D might be TRBD1 (5 bases). The germline V gene has CDR1 SEHNR and CDR2 FQNEAQ (reference sequence). The CDR3 has 14 amino acids. CDR3 in amino acids: CASSLDQGSFGQYF. CDR3 DNA, as far as it was read: TGTGCCAGCAGCTTAGATCAGGGCTCGTTTGGT.

With respect to this clone: The read ends 3 residues early relative to the CDR3; the germline J gene fills the gap. The chain has TRBV5-3 and TRBJ2-1; D possibly corresponds to TRBD1 (5 bases). TRBV5-3 is labeled an ORF, and its function is uncertain. The CDR3 has 15 amino acids. V was pared by 4 bases and J by 7 bases, with 18 bases between. Partial CDR3 DNA: TGTGCCAGAAGCCCGGCCTTGGGGCCTTTGAATGAG. It specifies CARSPALGPLNE. The entire CDR3 protein is CARSPALGPLNEQFF.

A word on this clone: Sequencing ends 3 residues short of the CDR3 end; the germline J gene provides the rest. The genes are TRBV5-1 and TRBJ1-4; 7 nucleotides align to TRBD1. CDR3 length: 16 residues. Germline assignment: CDR1 SGHRS and CDR2 YFSETQ. The CDR3 reads CASSSHRGTEFSPLFF. The sequenced part of the CDR3 DNA is TGCGCCAGCAGCTCGCACCGCGGGACAGAATTTTCACCA.

In the case of this clone: The read finishes 3 residues shy of the CDR3 end, and the germline J gene is used to complete it. The rearrangement joins TRBV30 to TRBJ2-2; the match to TRBD1 covers 8 bases. CDR3 length equals 15 residues. CDR1 is GTSNPN and CDR2 is SVGIG in the germline V gene (reference sequence). Germline trimming cut 2 bases from V and 9 bases from J; bases unmatched to any gene: 11. The CDR3 loop is CAWSPGSQGARELFF. The DNA read from the CDR3 is TGTGCCTGGAGTCCCGGGTCTCAGGGGGCCCGGGAG.

Note on this clone: The CDR3 end falls 3 residues outside the read, so it is completed with the germline J gene. The chain carries TRBV20-1 and TRBJ2-3; 7 nucleotides match TRBD2. This CDR3 has 16 amino acids. CDR1 is DFQATT, CDR2 SNEGSKA, per germline (reference sequence). V was clipped by 1 base and J by 0 bases; unmatched bases: 7. The CDR3 DNA, read in part, is TGCAGTGCTAGAGTAGGCGGGAGCCTTAGCACAGATACG. It translates to CSARVGGSLSTDT. Given in full, the CDR3 is CSARVGGSLSTDTQYF.

For this clone: The sequence runs out 3 residues before the end of the CDR3; the remainder is reconstructed from the germline J gene. The J gene is TRBJ1-2, the V gene TRBV18; a weak D match, TRBD1 (6 bases). Trimming took off 3 bases at V and 0 bases at J, with 11 bases between the two ends. This CDR3 has 15 residues. Germline CDR1 reads KGHSH; CDR2 reads LQKENI. The CDR3 sequence: CASSPSGDPNYGYTF. The DNA read from the CDR3 is TGTGCCAGCTCACCTTCAGGGGACCCTAACTATGGC. Using reference TRBV18 and TRBJ1-2 for the parts outside the CDR3, the full variable domain is NAGVMQNPRHLVRRRGQEARLRCSPMKGHSHVYWYRQLPEEGLKFMVYLQKENIIDESGMPKERFSAEFPKEGPSILRIQQVVRGDSAAYFCASSPSGDPNYGYTFGSGTRLTVV.

With regard to this clone: The read stops 3 residues short of the end of the CDR3; the missing end is completed from the germline J gene. The chain carries TRBV7-9 and TRBJ1-1, with D possibly being TRBD1 (5 bases). In germline, CDR1 is SEHNR, CDR2 FQNEAQ (reference sequence). This CDR3 spans 12 amino acids. CDR3 loop: CASSPNSGGAFF. The covered CDR3 bases are TGTGCCAGCAGCCCCAATAGCGGGGGA.

About this clone: The CDR3 end falls 3 residues outside the read, so it is completed with the germline J gene. The chain joins TRBV18 to TRBJ2-2; tentative D call: TRBD2 (5 bases). Germline assignment: CDR1 KGHSH and CDR2 LQKENI. V was trimmed by 3 bases and J by 1 base, leaving 9 bases between them. The CDR3 is 15 amino acids. This CDR3 reads CASSPSSGNTGELFF. CDR3 DNA, as far as it was read: TGTGCCAGCTCACCCTCAAGCGGGAACACCGGGGAG.

About this clone: The missing CDR3 end, 3 residues past where the read stops, is filled in from the germline J gene. V gene TRBV7-9 combines with J gene TRBJ2-1; TRBD2 might be the D (6 bases). V lost 2 bases and J lost 0, with 8 bases in between. The CDR3 totals 15 residues. Per the germline V gene, CDR1 is SEHNR and CDR2 is FQNEAQ (reference sequence). The sequenced part of the CDR3 DNA is TGTGCCAGCAGCTTATTGGGGGGCTCCTACAATGAG. It is translated as CASSLLGGSYNE. The complete CDR3 reads CASSLLGGSYNEQFF.